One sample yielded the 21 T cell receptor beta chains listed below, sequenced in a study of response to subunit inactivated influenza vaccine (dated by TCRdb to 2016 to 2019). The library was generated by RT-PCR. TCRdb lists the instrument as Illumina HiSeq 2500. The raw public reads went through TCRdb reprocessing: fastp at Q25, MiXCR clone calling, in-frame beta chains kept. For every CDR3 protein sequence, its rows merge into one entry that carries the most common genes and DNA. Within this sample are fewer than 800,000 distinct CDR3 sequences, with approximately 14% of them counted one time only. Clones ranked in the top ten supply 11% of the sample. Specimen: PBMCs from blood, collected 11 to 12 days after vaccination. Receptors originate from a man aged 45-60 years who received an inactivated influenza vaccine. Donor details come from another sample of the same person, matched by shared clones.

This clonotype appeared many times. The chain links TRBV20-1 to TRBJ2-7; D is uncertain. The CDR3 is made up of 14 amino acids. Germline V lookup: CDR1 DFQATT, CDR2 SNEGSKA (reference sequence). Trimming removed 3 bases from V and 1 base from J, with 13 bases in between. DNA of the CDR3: TGCAGTGCTAGCGTTGGTGTTCCGTCCTACGAGCAGTACTTC. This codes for CSASVGVPSYEQYF.

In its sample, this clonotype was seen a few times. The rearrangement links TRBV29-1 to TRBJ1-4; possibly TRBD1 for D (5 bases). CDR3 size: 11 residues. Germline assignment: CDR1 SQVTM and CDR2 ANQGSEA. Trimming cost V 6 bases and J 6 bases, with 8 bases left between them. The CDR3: CSVRDDEKLFF. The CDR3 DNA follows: TGCAGCGTCCGGGACGATGAAAAACTGTTTTTT.

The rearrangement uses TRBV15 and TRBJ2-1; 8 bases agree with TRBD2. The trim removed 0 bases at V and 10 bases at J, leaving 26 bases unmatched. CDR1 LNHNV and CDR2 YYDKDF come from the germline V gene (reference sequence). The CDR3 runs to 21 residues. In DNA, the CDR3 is TGTGCCACCAGCAGAGATCGGCTCTCCAGCGGGAGAGCGGGGGATTTGAGGGAGCAGTTCTTC. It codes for CATSRDRLSSGRAGDLREQFF.

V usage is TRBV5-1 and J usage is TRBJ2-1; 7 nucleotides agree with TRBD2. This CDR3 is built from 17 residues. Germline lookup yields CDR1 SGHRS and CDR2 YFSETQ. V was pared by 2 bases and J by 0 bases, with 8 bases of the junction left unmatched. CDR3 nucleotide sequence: TGCGCCAGCAGCTTCGACCAAGCGGGGAGCTCCTACAATGAGCAGTTCTTC. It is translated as CASSFDQAGSSYNEQFF.

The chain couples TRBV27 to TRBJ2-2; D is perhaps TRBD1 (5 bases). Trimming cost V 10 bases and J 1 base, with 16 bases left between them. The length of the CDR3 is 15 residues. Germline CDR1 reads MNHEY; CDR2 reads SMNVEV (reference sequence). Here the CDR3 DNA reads TGTGCCACTTCAAGTGGGGCTGTGAACACCGGGGAGCTGTTTTTT. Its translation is CATSSGAVNTGELFF.

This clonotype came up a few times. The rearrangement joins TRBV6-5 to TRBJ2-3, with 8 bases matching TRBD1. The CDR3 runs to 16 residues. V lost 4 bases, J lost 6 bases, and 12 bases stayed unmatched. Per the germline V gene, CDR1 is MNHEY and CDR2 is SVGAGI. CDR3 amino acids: CASSSQLGQEADTQYF. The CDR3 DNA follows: TGTGCCAGCAGTTCTCAATTGGGACAGGAGGCGGATACGCAGTATTTT.

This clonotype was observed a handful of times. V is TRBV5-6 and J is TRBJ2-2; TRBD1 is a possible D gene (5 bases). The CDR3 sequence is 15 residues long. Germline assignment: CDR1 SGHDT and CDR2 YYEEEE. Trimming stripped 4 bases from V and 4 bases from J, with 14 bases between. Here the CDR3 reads CASSPMGRVTGELFF. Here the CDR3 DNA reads TGTGCCAGCAGCCCAATGGGCAGGGTCACCGGGGAGCTGTTTTTT.

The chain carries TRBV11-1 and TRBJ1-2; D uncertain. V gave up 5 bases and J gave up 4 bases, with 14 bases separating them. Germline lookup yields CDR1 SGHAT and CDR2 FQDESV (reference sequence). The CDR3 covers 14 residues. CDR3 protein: CASSLSRTGYGYTF. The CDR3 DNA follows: TGTGCCAGCAGCCTCAGTCGGACGGGCTATGGCTACACCTTC.

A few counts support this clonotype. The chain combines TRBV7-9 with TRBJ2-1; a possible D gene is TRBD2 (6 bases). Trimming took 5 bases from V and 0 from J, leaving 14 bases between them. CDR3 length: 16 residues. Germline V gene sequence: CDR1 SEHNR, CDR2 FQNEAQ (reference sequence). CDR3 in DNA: TGTGCCAGCAGCACCCTTAGCGGAGCCTCCTACAATGAGCAGTTCTTC. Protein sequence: CASSTLSGASYNEQFF.

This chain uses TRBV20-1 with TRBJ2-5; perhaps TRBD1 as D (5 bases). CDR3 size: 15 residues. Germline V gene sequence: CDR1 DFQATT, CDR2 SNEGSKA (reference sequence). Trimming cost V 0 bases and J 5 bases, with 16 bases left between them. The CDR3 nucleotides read TGCAGTGCTAGAGATCCCAGGGAAGTTGGGGAGACCCAGTACTTC. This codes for CSARDPREVGETQYF.

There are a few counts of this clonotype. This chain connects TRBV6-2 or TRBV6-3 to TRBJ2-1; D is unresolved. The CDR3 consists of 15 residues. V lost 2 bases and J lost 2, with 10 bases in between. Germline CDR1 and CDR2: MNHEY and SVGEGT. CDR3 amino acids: CASSYVGWTYNEQFF. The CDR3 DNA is TGTGCCAGCAGTTACGTCGGTTGGACCTACAATGAGCAGTTCTTC.

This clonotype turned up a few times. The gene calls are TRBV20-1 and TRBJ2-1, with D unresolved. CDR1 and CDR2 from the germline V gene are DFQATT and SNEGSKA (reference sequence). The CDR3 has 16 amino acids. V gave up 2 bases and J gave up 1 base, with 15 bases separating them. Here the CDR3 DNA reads TGCAGTGCTAGAATGGACGGAGACTGGTCCTACAATGAGCAGTTCTTC. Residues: CSARMDGDWSYNEQFF.

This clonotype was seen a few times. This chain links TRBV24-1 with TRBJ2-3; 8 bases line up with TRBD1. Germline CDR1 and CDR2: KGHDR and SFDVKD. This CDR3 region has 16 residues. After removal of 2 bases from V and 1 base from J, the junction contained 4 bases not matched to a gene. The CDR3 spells CATSDSPGQGTDTQYF. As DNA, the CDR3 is TGTGCCACCAGTGATTCCCCGGGACAGGGCACAGATACGCAGTATTTT.

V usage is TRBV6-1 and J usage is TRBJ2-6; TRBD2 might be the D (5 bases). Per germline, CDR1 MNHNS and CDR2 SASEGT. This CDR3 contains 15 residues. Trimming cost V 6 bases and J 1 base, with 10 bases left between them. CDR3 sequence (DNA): TGTGCCAGCAGCTGGACGGGGTCTGGGGCCAACGTCCTGACTTTC. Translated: CASSWTGSGANVLTF.

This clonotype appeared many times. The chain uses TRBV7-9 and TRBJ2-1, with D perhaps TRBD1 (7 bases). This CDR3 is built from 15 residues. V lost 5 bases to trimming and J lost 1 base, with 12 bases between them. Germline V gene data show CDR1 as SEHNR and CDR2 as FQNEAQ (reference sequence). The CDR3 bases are TGTGCCAGCAGCAACCAGGGGGGTTCCTACAATGAGCAGTTCTTC. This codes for CASSNQGGSYNEQFF.

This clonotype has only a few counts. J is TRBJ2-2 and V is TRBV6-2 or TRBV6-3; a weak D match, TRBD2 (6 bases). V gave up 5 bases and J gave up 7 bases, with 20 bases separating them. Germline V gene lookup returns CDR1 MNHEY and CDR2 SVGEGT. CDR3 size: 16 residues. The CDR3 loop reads CASSRGTPVLGGELFF. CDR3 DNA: TGTGCCAGCAGTCGCGGGACTCCGGTCTTGGGCGGGGAGCTGTTTTTT.

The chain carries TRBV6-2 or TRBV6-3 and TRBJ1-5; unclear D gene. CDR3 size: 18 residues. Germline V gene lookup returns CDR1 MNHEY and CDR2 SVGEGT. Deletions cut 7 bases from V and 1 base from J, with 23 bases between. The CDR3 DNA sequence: TGTGCCAGCATGGGAGCCGCCCGCCGGATGGGGAGCAATCAGCCCCAGCATTTT. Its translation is CASMGAARRMGSNQPQHF.

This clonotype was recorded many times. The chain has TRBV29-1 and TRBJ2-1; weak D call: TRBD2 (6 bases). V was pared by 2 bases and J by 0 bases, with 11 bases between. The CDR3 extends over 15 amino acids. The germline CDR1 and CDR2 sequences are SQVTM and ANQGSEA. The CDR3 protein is CSVEFAGRSYNEQFF. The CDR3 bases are TGCAGCGTTGAATTTGCGGGACGCTCCTACAATGAGCAGTTCTTC.

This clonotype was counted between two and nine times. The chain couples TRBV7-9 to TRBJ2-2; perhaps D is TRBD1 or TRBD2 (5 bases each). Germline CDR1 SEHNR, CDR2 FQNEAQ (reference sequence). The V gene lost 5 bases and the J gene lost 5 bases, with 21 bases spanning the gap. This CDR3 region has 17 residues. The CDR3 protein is CASSAVQGRLGTGELFF. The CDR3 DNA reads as TGTGCCAGCAGCGCTGTGCAGGGACGTTTGGGTACCGGGGAGCTGTTTTTT.

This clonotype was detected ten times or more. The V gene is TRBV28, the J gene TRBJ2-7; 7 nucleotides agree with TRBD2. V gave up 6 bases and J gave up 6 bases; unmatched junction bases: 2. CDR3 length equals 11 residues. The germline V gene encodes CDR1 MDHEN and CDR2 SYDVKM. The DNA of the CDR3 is TGTGCCAGCAGGTGGGGGGGCGAGCAGTACTTC. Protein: CASRWGGEQYF.

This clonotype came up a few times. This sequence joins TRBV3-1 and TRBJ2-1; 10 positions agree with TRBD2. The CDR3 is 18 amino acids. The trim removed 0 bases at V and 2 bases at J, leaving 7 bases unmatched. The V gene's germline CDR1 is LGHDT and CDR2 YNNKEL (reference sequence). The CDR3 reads CASSQEWSSGSTYNEQFF. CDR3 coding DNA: TGTGCCAGCAGCCAAGAGTGGTCTAGCGGGAGTACCTACAATGAGCAGTTCTTC.